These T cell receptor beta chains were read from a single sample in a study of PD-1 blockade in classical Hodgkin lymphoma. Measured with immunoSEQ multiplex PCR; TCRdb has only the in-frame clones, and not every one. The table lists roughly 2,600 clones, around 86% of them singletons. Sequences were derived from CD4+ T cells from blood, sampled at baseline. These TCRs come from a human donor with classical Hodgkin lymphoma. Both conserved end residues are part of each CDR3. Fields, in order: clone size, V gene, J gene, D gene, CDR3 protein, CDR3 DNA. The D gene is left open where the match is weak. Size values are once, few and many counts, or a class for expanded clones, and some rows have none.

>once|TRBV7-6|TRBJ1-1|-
CASSVSQVNTEAFF
TGTGCCAGCAGCGTGTCTCAGGTGAACACTGAAGCTTTCTTT
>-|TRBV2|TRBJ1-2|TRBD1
CASSQDRGGHTF
TGTGCCAGCAGTCAAGACAGGGGAGGCCACACCTTC
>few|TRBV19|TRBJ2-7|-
CASKRKNEQYF
TGTGCCAGTAAACGGAAGAACGAGCAGTACTTC
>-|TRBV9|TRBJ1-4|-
CASSVEGSLEEKLFF
TGTGCCAGCAGCGTAGAAGGCAGCCTAGAAGAAAAACTGTTTTTT
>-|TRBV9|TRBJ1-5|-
CASSREGGNQPQHF
TGTGCCAGCAGCCGAGAAGGGGGCAATCAGCCCCAGCATTTT
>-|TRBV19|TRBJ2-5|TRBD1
CASSIGDSRGETQYF
TGTGCCAGTAGTATAGGGGACAGCCGGGGAGAGACCCAGTACTTC
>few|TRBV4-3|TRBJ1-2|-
CASRPWTANYGYTF
TGCGCCAGCAGACCCTGGACAGCAAACTATGGCTACACCTTC
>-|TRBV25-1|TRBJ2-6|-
CASSENRASSGANVLTF
TGTGCCAGCAGTGAAAACAGGGCCAGCTCTGGGGCCAACGTCCTGACTTTC
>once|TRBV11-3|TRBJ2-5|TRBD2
CASSSRLAGVETQYF
TGTGCCAGCAGCTCCAGACTAGCGGGGGTTGAGACCCAGTACTTC
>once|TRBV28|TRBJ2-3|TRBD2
CASSPGTSGRATDTQYF
TGTGCCAGCAGTCCTGGGACTAGCGGGAGAGCAACAGATACGCAGTATTTT
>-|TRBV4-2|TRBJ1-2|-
CASSQDAQGDGYTF
TGTGCCAGCAGCCAAGATGCGCAGGGAGATGGCTACACCTTC
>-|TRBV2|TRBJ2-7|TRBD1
CASRGTGVIGEQYF
TGTGCCAGCAGGGGGACAGGGGTGATCGGCGAGCAGTACTTC
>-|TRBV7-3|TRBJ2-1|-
CASSVDGLSYNEQFF
TGTGCCAGCAGCGTGGACGGACTCTCCTACAATGAGCAGTTCTTC